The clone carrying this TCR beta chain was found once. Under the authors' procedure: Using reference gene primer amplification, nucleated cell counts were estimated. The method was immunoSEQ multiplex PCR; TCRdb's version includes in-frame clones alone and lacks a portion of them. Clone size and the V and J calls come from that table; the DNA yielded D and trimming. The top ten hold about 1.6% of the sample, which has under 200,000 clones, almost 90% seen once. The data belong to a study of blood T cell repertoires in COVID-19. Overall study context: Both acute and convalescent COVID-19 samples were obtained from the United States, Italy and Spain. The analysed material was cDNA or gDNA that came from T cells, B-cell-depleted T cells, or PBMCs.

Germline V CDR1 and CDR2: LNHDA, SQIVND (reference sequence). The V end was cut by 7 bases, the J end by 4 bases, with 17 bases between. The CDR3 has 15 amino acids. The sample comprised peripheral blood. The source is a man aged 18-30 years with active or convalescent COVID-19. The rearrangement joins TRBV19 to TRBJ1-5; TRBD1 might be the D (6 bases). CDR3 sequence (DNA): TGTGCCAGTACCCTATATGTAGGGGGAAATCAGCCCCAGCATTTT. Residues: CASTLYVGGNQPQHF.